This TCR beta chain is from a study of blood T cells in healthy people across ages. Study outcomes and limitations: Expanded clonotype shifts may have been confounded, as the donors had an unknown CMV status. PBMCs that were unsorted prevented a conclusive naive versus antigen-experienced comparison.

A remark on this clonotype: What it binds is not known.

The authors ran a second PCR of about 7 to 11 cycles using a sample-barcoded 5' primer and a J-beta primer mix. Through a template-switch adaptor with 12 random nucleotides, each cDNA molecule received a tag. TCRdb called the 5' RACE reads again in MiXCR, with one record for every CDR3 protein. The table lists fewer than 800,000 distinct CDR3 sequences, 25% of them singletons. This sample was shared with a second study, whose subject was T cells of mothers and their children. In that study: A few healthy Caucasian mothers, along with their six children, served as the donors.

The clonotype originates from a boy between 10 and 17 years old in good health. The specimen sequenced was blood.

CDR3 in DNA: TGCAGTGCCCTTGGACAGGTGGCGGACATTCAGTACTTC. Amino acid sequence: CSALGQVADIQYF. The rearrangement links TRBV20-1 to TRBJ2-4; 7 bases line up with TRBD1. V dropped 6 bases and J dropped 8; count of bases not matched to a gene: 10. There are 13 residues in the CDR3. The V gene's germline CDR1 is DFQATT and CDR2 SNEGSKA (reference sequence).